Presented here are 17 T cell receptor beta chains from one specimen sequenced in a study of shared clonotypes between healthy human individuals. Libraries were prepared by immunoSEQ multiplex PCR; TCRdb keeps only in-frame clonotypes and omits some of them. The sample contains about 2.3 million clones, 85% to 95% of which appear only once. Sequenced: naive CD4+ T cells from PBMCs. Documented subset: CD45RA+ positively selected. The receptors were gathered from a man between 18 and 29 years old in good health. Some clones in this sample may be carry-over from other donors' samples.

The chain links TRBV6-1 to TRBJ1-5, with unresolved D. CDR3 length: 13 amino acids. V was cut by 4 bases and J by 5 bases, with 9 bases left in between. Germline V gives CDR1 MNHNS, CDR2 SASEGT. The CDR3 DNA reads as TGTGCCAGCAGTGTCGAGGTTTATCAGCCCCAGCATTTT. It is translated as CASSVEVYQPQHF.

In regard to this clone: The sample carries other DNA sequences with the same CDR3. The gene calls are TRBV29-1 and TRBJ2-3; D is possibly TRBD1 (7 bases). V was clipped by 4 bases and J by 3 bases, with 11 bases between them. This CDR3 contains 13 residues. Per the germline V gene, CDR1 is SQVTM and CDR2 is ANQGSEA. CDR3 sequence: CSVGSGGTDTQYF. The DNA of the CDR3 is TGCAGCGTTGGTTCAGGGGGGACAGATACGCAGTATTTT.

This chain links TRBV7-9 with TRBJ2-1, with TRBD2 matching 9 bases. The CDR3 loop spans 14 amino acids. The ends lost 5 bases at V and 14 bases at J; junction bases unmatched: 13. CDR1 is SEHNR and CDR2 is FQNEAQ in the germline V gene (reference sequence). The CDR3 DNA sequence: TGTGCCAGCAGCCCCCTCACTAGCGGGTCTTTTAAGTTCTTC. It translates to CASSPLTSGSFKFF.

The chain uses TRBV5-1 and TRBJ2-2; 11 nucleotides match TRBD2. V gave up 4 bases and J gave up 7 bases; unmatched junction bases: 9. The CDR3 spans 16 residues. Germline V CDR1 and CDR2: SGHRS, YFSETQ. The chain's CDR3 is CASSTLAGDISGELFF. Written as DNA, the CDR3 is TGCGCCAGCAGCACACTAGCGGGAGACATTAGCGGGGAGCTGTTTTTT.

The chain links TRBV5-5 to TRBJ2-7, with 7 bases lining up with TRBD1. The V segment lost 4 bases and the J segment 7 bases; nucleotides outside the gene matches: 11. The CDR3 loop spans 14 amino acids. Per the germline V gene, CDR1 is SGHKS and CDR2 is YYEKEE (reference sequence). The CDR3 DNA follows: TGTGCCAGCAGCCGGGACAGAGAACTACGTGAGCAGTACTTC. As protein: CASSRDRELREQYF. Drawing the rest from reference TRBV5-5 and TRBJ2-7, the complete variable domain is DAGVTQSPTHLIKTRGQQVTLRCSPISGHKSVSWYQQVLGQGPQFIFQYYEKEERGRGNFPDRFSARQFPNYSSELNVNALLLGDSALYLCASSRDRELREQYFGPGTRLTVT.

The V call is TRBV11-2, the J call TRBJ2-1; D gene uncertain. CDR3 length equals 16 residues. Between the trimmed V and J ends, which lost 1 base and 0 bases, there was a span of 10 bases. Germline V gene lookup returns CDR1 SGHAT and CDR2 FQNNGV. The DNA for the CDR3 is TGTGCCAGCAGCTTAGGTGTCCGGAACTCCTACAATGAGCAGTTCTTC. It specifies CASSLGVRNSYNEQFF.

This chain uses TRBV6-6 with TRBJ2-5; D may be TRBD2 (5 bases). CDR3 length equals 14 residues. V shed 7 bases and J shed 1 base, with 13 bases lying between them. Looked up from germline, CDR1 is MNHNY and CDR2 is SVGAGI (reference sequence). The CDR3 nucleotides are TGTGCCAGCACCAGAGGACTCATCCAAGAGACCCAGTACTTC. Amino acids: CASTRGLIQETQYF.

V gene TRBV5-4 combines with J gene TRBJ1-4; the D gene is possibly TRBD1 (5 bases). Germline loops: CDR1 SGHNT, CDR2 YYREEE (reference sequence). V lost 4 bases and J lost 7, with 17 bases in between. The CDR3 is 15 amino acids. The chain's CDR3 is CASSPGPYAGEKLFF. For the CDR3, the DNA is TGTGCCAGCAGCCCGGGGCCCTACGCGGGTGAAAAACTGTTTTTT.

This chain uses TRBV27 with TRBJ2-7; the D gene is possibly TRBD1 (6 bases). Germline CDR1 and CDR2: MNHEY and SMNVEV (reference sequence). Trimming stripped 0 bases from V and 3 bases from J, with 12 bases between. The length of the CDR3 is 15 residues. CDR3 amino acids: CASSLSVQGNYEQYF. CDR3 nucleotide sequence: TGTGCCAGCAGTTTATCCGTACAGGGAAACTACGAGCAGTACTTC.

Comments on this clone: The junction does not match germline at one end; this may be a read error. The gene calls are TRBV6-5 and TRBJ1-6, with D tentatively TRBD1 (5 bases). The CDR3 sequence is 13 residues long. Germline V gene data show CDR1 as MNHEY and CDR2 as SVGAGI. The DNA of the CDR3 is TGTGCCAGTAGTTTGGGACATAATTCACCCCTCCACTTT. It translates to CASSLGHNSPLHF.

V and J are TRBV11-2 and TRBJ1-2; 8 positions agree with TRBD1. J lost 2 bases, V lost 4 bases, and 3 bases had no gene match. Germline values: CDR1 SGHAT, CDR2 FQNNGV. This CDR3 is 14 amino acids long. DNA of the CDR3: TGTGCCAGCAGCTCCGGGACAGGCAACTATGGCTACACCTTC. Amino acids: CASSSGTGNYGYTF.

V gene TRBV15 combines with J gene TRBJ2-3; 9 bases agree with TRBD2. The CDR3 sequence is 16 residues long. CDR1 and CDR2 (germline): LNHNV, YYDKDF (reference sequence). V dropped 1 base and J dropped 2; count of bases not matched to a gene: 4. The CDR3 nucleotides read TGTGCCACCAGCAGAGGGCTAGCGGGAAACACAGATACGCAGTATTTT. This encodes CATSRGLAGNTDTQYF.

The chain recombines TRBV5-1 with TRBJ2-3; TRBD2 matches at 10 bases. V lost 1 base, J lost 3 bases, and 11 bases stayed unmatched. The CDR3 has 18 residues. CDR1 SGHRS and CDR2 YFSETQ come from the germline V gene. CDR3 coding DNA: TGCGCCAGCAGCTTGATAGGGCTAGCGGGAGTCGAGACAGATACGCAGTATTTT. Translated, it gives CASSLIGLAGVETDTQYF.

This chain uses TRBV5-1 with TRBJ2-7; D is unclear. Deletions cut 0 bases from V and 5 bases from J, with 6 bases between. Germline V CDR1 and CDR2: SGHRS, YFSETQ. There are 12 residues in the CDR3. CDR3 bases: TGCGCCAGCAGCTTGGACTTAAACGAGCAGTACTTC. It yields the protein CASSLDLNEQYF.

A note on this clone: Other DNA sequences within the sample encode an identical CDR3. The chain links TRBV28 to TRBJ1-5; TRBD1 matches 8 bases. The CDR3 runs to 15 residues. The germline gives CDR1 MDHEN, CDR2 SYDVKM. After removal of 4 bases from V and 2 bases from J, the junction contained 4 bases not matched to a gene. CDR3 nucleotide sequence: TGTGCCAGCAGTTCCGGACAGGGTGGCAATCAGCCCCAGCATTTT. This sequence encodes CASSSGQGGNQPQHF. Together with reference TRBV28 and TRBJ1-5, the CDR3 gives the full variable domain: DVKVTQSSRYLVKRTGEKVFLECVQDMDHENMFWYRQDPGLGLRLIYFSYDVKMKEKGDIPEGYSVSREKKERFSLILESASTNQTSMYLCASSSGQGGNQPQHFGDGTRLSIL.

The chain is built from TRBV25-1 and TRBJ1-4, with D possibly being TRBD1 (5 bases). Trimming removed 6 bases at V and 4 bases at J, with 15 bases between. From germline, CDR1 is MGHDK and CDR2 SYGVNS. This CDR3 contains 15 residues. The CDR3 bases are TGTGCCAGCAGCCCAGCGGGGCTGGGTAATGAAAAACTGTTTTTT. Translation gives CASSPAGLGNEKLFF.

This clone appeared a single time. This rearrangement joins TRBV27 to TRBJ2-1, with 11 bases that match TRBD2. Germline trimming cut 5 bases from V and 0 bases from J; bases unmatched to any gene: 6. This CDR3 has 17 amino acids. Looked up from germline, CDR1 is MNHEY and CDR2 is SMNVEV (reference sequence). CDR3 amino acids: CASSARLAGFSYNEQFF. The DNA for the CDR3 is TGTGCCAGCAGTGCCAGACTAGCGGGATTCTCCTACAATGAGCAGTTCTTC.